The clone carrying this T cell receptor (beta chain) was detected only a few times. The antigen is undetermined. The CDR3 is made up of 12 amino acids. The ends were cut back, 3 bases at V and 13 bases at J, with 13 bases in the middle. The source of the sample is a study of T cells after yellow fever vaccination. Study context: Low-cell-number fractions underwent preparation using SMART-Seq v4 Ultra Low Input.

Points from the study as a whole: It was a weaker secondary response, yet one that peaked faster, at day 5 versus 15. Any FACS-sorted repertoire could hold abundant clonotypes that contaminate it from the bulk population.

TCRdb independently ran MiXCR on the 5' RACE reads; one entry per CDR3 protein. Of about 400,000 distinct CDR3 sequences in the sample, under 7.5% were seen once. Sample: PBMCs, taken 5 days after the yellow fever booster vaccination. The source of this sequence is a man aged 25 to 40 who received the YFV17D yellow fever vaccine. The chain is built from TRBV12-3 or TRBV12-4 and TRBJ2-1; D is undetermined. CDR3 nucleotides: TGTGCCAGCAGTTTCTATTCCGGCCCCCAGTTCTTC. It yields the protein CASSFYSGPQFF.